A single sample is the source of the 15 T cell receptor beta chains below, sequenced in a study of T cells after yellow fever vaccination. TCRdb re-called the 5' RACE reads through MiXCR, storing one row per CDR3 protein. Among about 27,000 distinct CDR3 sequences listed, 4.5% were seen once. This material consisted of PBMCs, either bulk or a sorted T-cell subset (CD4+, CD8+, memory, or dextramer-sorted; not recorded which), taken on the day of the yellow fever booster vaccination. The receptors shown here come from a man aged 18 to 30 who received the YFV17D yellow fever vaccine.

This clonotype was recorded at least ten times. The chain carries TRBV7-2 and TRBJ2-1; 14 bases map to TRBD2. This CDR3 has 15 amino acids. Per germline, CDR1 SGHTA and CDR2 FQGNSA. The V segment lost 5 bases and the J segment 6 bases; nucleotides outside the gene matches: 3. DNA of the CDR3: TGTGCCAGCAGCCCGGGACTAGCGGGGGCCAATGAGCAGTTCTTC. It yields the protein CASSPGLAGANEQFF.

This clonotype was picked up a small number of times. J is TRBJ1-1 and V is TRBV7-2; the match to TRBD1 covers 8 bases. The germline gives CDR1 SGHTA, CDR2 FQGNSA. CDR3 size: 15 residues. Trimming cost V 1 base and J 4 bases; bases outside gene matches: 5. The CDR3 spells CASSLGQGQITEAFF. CDR3 nucleotides: TGTGCCAGCAGCTTAGGACAGGGGCAGATCACTGAAGCTTTCTTT.

This clonotype was recorded many times. The chain uses TRBV18 and TRBJ1-1; tentative D call: TRBD1 (6 bases). Trimming shortened V by 6 bases and J by 0 bases, and 14 bases separated the two germline ends. CDR3 length equals 15 residues. Germline CDR1 is KGHSH and CDR2 is LQKENI. The DNA for the CDR3 is TGTGCCAGCTCGCCTGTGGACAGCGTGAACACTGAAGCTTTCTTT. Protein product: CASSPVDSVNTEAFF.

This clonotype was counted at least ten times. V gene TRBV11-2 combines with J gene TRBJ2-5; maybe TRBD1 (6 bases). V shed 2 bases and J shed 4 bases, with 23 bases lying between them. Germline CDR1 is SGHAT and CDR2 is FQNNGV. CDR3 length equals 18 residues. Here the CDR3 reads CASSLNGAVSRGGETQYF. The CDR3 nucleotides read TGTGCCAGCAGCTTAAATGGGGCGGTGAGCAGGGGTGGAGAGACCCAGTACTTC.

This clonotype came up many times. The chain couples TRBV20-1 to TRBJ2-7; 8 bases match TRBD1. CDR1 DFQATT and CDR2 SNEGSKA come from the germline V gene (reference sequence). V lost 7 bases to trimming and J lost 4 bases; unmatched junction nucleotides: 6. The length of the CDR3 is 12 residues. CDR3 bases: TGCAGTGTATGGGACAGGCTTTACGAGCAGTACTTC. It codes for CSVWDRLYEQYF.

The table lists this clonotype with many counts. This chain connects TRBV27 to TRBJ1-2; TRBD1 matches at 9 bases. This CDR3 is built from 13 residues. V lost 6 bases, J lost 7 bases, and 6 bases stayed unmatched. CDR1 and CDR2 (germline): MNHEY, SMNVEV (reference sequence). The CDR3 protein is CASRTGTGFGYTF. The CDR3 DNA is TGTGCCAGCAGGACCGGGACAGGGTTTGGCTACACCTTC.

This chain uses TRBV9 with TRBJ2-7; D is possibly TRBD2 (7 bases). Trimming cost V 3 bases and J 2 bases, with 15 bases left between them. The CDR3 is 15 amino acids. CDR1 SGDLS and CDR2 YYNGEE come from the germline V gene. CDR3 loop: CASSATIGGPYEQYV. Here the CDR3 DNA reads TGTGCCAGCAGCGCGACCATCGGGGGGCCCTACGAGCAGTACGTC.

The table lists this clonotype with many counts. DNA for the CDR3: TGCAGTGCTAGTGAGGGGCTCAATGAGCAGTTCTTC. It codes for CSASEGLNEQFF. The gene calls are TRBV20-1 and TRBJ2-1; D possibly uses TRBD1 or TRBD2 (5 bases each). CDR3 length: 12 amino acids. CDR1 and CDR2 from the germline V gene are DFQATT and SNEGSKA (reference sequence). Trimming took 3 bases from V and 6 from J, leaving 9 bases between them.

This clonotype was recorded a few times. V usage is TRBV6-6 and J usage is TRBJ1-5, with D unresolved. Germline lookup yields CDR1 MNHNY and CDR2 SVGAGI (reference sequence). V was pared by 0 bases and J by 7 bases, with 13 bases between. This CDR3 has 15 residues. The CDR3 region is CASSYSTLRWQPQHF. CDR3 coding DNA: TGTGCCAGCAGTTACTCGACCCTCCGGTGGCAGCCCCAGCATTTT.

This clonotype was seen at least ten times. V gene TRBV10-3 combines with J gene TRBJ2-5; a weak D match, TRBD1 (5 bases). CDR1 and CDR2 from the germline V gene are ENHRY and SYGVKD. Between the trimmed V and J ends, which lost 3 bases and 0 bases, there was a span of 8 bases. The CDR3 is 14 amino acids. CDR3 in amino acids: CAISDRVYQETQYF. CDR3 DNA sequence: TGTGCCATCAGTGACAGGGTGTACCAAGAGACCCAGTACTTC.

The table lists this clonotype with many counts. CDR3 region: CASRTIGVPGTDTQYF. The CDR3 DNA is TGTGCCAGCAGGACAATCGGGGTACCTGGCACAGATACGCAGTATTTT. This rearrangement joins TRBV4-2 to TRBJ2-3; maybe TRBD2 (5 bases). V lost 6 bases and J 1 base, leaving 17 bases between the germline ends. CDR3 length equals 16 residues. Looked up from germline, CDR1 is LGHNA and CDR2 is YNFKEQ.

This clonotype has just one count. Just one base apart from a much larger clone, this may be a read error. This rearrangement joins TRBV5-4 to TRBJ2-3; 12 positions agree with TRBD2. V lost 5 bases to trimming and J lost 2 bases; unmatched junction nucleotides: 6. In germline, CDR1 is SGHNT, CDR2 YYREEE (reference sequence). This CDR3 region has 16 residues. Here the CDR3 reads CASSRGLAGITDTQYF. The CDR3 bases are TGTGCCAGCAGTAGAGGACTAGCGGGGATCACAGATACGCAGTATTTT. The whole variable domain, filled in from reference TRBV5-4 and TRBJ2-3, reads ETGVTQSPTHLIKTRGQQVTLRCSSQSGHNTVSWYQQALGQGPQFIFQYYREEENGRGNFPPRFSGLQFPNYSSELNVNALELDDSALYLCASSRGLAGITDTQYFGPGTRLTVL.

This clonotype was counted ten times or more. This chain connects TRBV25-1 to TRBJ2-3, with D maybe TRBD2 (5 bases). CDR1 and CDR2 from the germline V gene are MGHDK and SYGVNS. Trimming shortened V by 2 bases and J by 0 bases, and 12 bases separated the two germline ends. The CDR3 length is 16 residues. The CDR3 coding sequence is TGTGCCAGCAGTGAAACAAGGAGGCCTAGCACAGATACGCAGTATTTT. Encoded protein: CASSETRRPSTDTQYF.

This clonotype was observed many times. V gene TRBV28 combines with J gene TRBJ1-5; no firm D call. Germline CDR1 and CDR2: MDHEN and SYDVKM. The CDR3 loop spans 17 amino acids. Trimming pared 1 base from V and 0 bases from J, leaving 13 bases between. CDR3 bases: TGTGCCAGCAGTTTATTCGGCCAGGACCTTAGCAATCAGCCCCAGCATTTT. Translation gives CASSLFGQDLSNQPQHF.

This clonotype was seen at least ten times. The CDR3 reads CASSNRDRDANTGELFF. The CDR3, as DNA: TGCGCCAGCAGCAACCGGGACAGGGATGCGAACACCGGGGAGCTGTTTTTT. The chain joins TRBV5-1 to TRBJ2-2; TRBD1 agrees at 9 bases. V lost 4 bases to trimming and J lost 0 bases; unmatched junction nucleotides: 7. The CDR3 totals 17 residues. Germline CDR1 reads SGHRS; CDR2 reads YFSETQ.